This T cell receptor (beta chain) is from a study of OX40 agonist ivuxolimab in advanced cancers. Assay used: immunoSEQ multiplex PCR; TCRdb lists only in-frame clones, some missing. The table records roughly 60,000 clones, roughly 89% of them present only once. Overall study results and limits: Both blood CD4+ and CD8+ T cells showed clonal growth by week 6 at 0.1 to 3.0 mg/kg.

The ends lost 6 bases at V and 9 bases at J; junction bases unmatched: 13. The V gene's germline CDR1 is SEHNR and CDR2 FQNEAQ (reference sequence). This CDR3 is 15 amino acids long. Details on this clone: Its antigen is not known.

Source: CD4+ or CD8+ T cells sorted from blood, taken in a trial of the OX40 agonist ivuxolimab. The V gene is TRBV7-9, the J gene TRBJ2-3, with TRBD1 identical over 9 bases. The sequence was obtained from an adult with an advanced solid tumor such as melanoma, head and neck, liver or kidney cancer. CDR3 sequence: CASRPGQGAQITQYF. CDR3 in DNA: TGTGCCAGCAGACCGGGACAGGGAGCACAGATAACGCAGTATTTT.